This T cell receptor beta chain was sequenced during a study of blood T cell repertoires in COVID-19 (dated by TCRdb to about 2020). General notes on the study: Samples covering the acute and convalescent phases of COVID-19 were provided by collaborators in the United States, Italy and Spain. The dataset comprised deeply sampled blood TCRbeta repertoires from subjects exposed to, actively infected with, or recovered from COVID-19. The material from the prospective study consisted of cDNA or gDNA derived from T cells, B-cell-depleted T cells, or PBMCs. HLA class I and class II types, where available, came from metadata supplied by the sample provider rather than from assay-based typing. The sample metadata nearly always contained a de-identified subject ID, COVID-19 status, age in years and sex. The samples were drawn from two sources: the first 160 participants of the ongoing ImmuneRACE study, and about 1,300 subjects contributed by 6 global collaborators. The repertoires were made available in a free public database intended to serve as a resource for research on the immune response to SARS-CoV-2. Findings and caveats that apply to the study as a whole: The amount of clinical and demographic metadata varied by source and participant and was provided uncurated.

At the junction V is shortened by 6 bases and J by 5 bases, with 7 bases in between. The CDR3 spans 11 residues, from the cysteine through the phenylalanine. Only the CDR3 DNA is retained, 33 bases long and in frame from the first base. CDR1 and CDR2 (MNHEY, SVGAGI) derive from the germline V gene. The immunoSEQ Assay, a bias-controlled multiplex PCR, was used to amplify TCRbeta CDR3 regions from genomic DNA. The original pipeline was this. Nucleated cell counts per sample were estimated from amplification of reference gene primers within the assay. To quantify the absolute abundance of each unique TCRbeta CDR3 rearrangement, sequence reads were collapsed and filtered. For each sample, productive Simpson clonality was calculated by taking the square root of Simpson's diversity index across productive rearrangements. In TCRdb, the immuneACCESS table is reduced to in-frame sequences with V and J assigned. These tables do not hold every clone; where another copy was compared, an unresolved V gene accounts for under half, and the others remain unexplained. The V and J calls and the clone size are those of that table, but D and trimming were determined from the DNA. The sample profile shows some 300,000 clones; approximately 86% of them were found once. Jointly, the top ten make up about 2% of the sample.

Whole blood was collected in K2EDTA tubes by collaborating institutions according to the institutions' own protocols. For TCRbeta analysis, collaborators shipped samples as frozen whole blood, isolated PBMCs, or DNA extracted from either of those sample types. Details on this clone: It has no known antigen specificity. The sample holds no much larger clone one base away, and base qualities are not on file.

The source is a man between 18 and 35 years old with active or convalescent COVID-19. The rearranged segments are TRBV6-5 and TRBJ2-5, with no reliable assignment of the D segment. What was sequenced was peripheral blood. The nucleotide sequence reads TGTGCCAGCAGCCCCGGGGAGACCCAGTACTTC. Translated, it gives CASSPGETQYF.